The 18 T cell receptor beta chains given below trace back to one sample, sequenced in a study of tissue T cells after allogeneic stem cell transplantation. Method: immunoSEQ multiplex PCR; TCRdb's copy keeps in-frame clones and lacks some. Among tens of thousands of clones listed, about two thirds were seen once. Input material: spleen. These TCRs come from a female BALB/c mouse in good health. Strain haplotype (MHC): H2-d.

Details on this clone: The gene names here belong to mouse. Sequencing ends 1 residue short of the CDR3 end; the germline J gene provides the rest. The chain joins TRBV13-2 to TRBJ2-7, with 10 bases lining up with TRBD1. The germline V gene encodes CDR1 NNHNN and CDR2 SYGAGS (reference sequence). CDR3 length equals 12 residues. Losses at the gene ends were 5 bases for V and 6 bases for J; bases not matched to a gene: 2. The sequenced part of the CDR3 DNA is TGTGCCAGCGGGGGGACAGGGGCTGAACAGTAC. Its protein product is CASGGTGAEQY. In full, the CDR3 reads CASGGTGAEQYF.

About this clone itself: Gene names and germline refer to mouse. With the read ending 1 residue before the CDR3 end, the germline J gene is used to fill in that end. The chain recombines TRBV13-3 with TRBJ1-3; D is undetermined. Trimming pared 4 bases from V and 0 bases from J, leaving 8 bases between. The CDR3 runs to 14 residues. The germline V gene encodes CDR1 NNHDY and CDR2 SYVADS. Incomplete CDR3 DNA: TGTGCCAGCAGTCCCGCTTCTTCTGGAAATACGCTCTAT. This sequence encodes CASSPASSGNTLY. The CDR3 in its entirety is CASSPASSGNTLYF.

The table lists this clone with a few counts. All gene names here are mouse names. The CDR3 end falls 1 residue outside the read, so it is completed with the germline J gene. V usage is TRBV1 and J usage is TRBJ1-5, with D maybe TRBD1 (5 bases). Germline assignment: CDR1 NSQYPW and CDR2 LRSPGD (reference sequence). V was shortened by 3 bases and J by 3 bases, with 9 bases between the two germline ends. CDR3 length: 14 residues. The CDR3 loop is CTCSAGGGNQAPLF. The sequenced CDR3 bases are TGCACCTGCAGTGCGGGGGGGGGCAACCAGGCTCCGCTT.

To note about this clone: The genes and germline here are from mouse. The sequenced fragment ends 1 residue before the CDR3 boundary, so the rest is inferred from the germline J gene. The gene calls are TRBV31 and TRBJ2-4; 9 bases are a match to TRBD1. Germline assignment: CDR1 GKSSPN and CDR2 SITVG. V lost 1 base to trimming and J lost 4 bases; unmatched junction nucleotides: 0. CDR3 length: 13 residues. The CDR3 region is CAWSRTGENTLYF. The CDR3 DNA, read in part, is TGTGCCTGGAGTCGGACAGGGGAAAACACCTTGTAC.

Regarding this clone: The gene symbols are mouse symbols. The read comes to an end 1 residue before the CDR3 does, leaving the germline J gene to fill in the end. The rearrangement uses TRBV19 and TRBJ1-4; a weak D match, TRBD1 (5 bases). V was shortened by 6 bases and J by 0 bases, with 9 bases between the two germline ends. This CDR3 comprises 14 residues. Germline V gene lookup returns CDR1 FNHDT and CDR2 SITEND (reference sequence). The sequenced CDR3 bases are TGTGCCAGCACCGGACATTTTTCCAACGAAAGATTATTT. It translates to CASTGHFSNERLF. In full, the CDR3 reads CASTGHFSNERLFF. The variable domain in full, completed from reference TRBV19 and TRBJ1-4, reads GGIITQTPKFLIGQEGQKLTLKCQQNFNHDTMYWYRQDSGKGLRLIYYSITENDLQKGDLSEGYDASREKKSSFSLTVTSAQKNEMAVFLCASTGHFSNERLFFGHGTKLSVL.

On this clone: The gene names given are mouse names. The CDR3 end is not reached by the read, which stops 1 residue before it; the germline J gene fills it in. V is TRBV14 and J is TRBJ2-1; 9 positions match TRBD2. Per the germline V gene, CDR1 is SGHDT and CDR2 is FRDEAV. V shed 6 bases and J 1 base; nucleotides not matched to a gene: 5. The CDR3 consists of 15 residues. The sequenced part of the CDR3 DNA is TGTGCCAGCACTCCGGGACTGGGAAACTATGCTGAGCAGTTC. It translates to CASTPGLGNYAEQF. The CDR3, in full, reads CASTPGLGNYAEQFF.

Turning to this clone: These gene names are mouse names. The part of the CDR3 DNA that was read is TGTGCAAGCAGCTTAGACAGGGGGGTTGACACAGAAGTCTTC. Its protein is CASSLDRGVDTEVF. The CDR3 reads in full as CASSLDRGVDTEVFF. The chain combines TRBV16 with TRBJ1-1, with TRBD1 matching 7 bases. The read ends 1 residue early relative to the CDR3; the germline J gene fills the gap. Losses at the gene ends were 0 bases for V and 3 bases for J; bases not matched to a gene: 4. CDR1 is SGHSA and CDR2 is FRNQAP in the germline V gene. The CDR3 loop spans 15 amino acids. Full variable domain (missing parts from reference TRBV16 and TRBJ1-1): NAGVIQTPRHKVTGKGQEATLWCEPISGHSAVFWYRQTIVQGLEFLTYFRNQAPIDDSGMPKERFSAQMPNQSHSTLKIQSTQPQDSAVYLCASSLDRGVDTEVFFGKGTRLTVV.

This clone was observed once. Gene and germline names: mouse. The DNA ends 1 residue before the CDR3 does, and the rest of the CDR3 is filled in from the germline J gene. The chain joins TRBV5 to TRBJ1-1, with D uncertain. Trimming left V 2 bases short and J 0 bases short, with 10 bases between. There are 15 residues in the CDR3. CDR1 and CDR2 from the germline V gene are LGHNA and YNLKQL (reference sequence). The CDR3 DNA, read in part, is TGTGCCAGCAGCCAACGGACGGCGGCAAACACAGAAGTCTTC. Its protein product is CASSQRTAANTEVF. In full, the CDR3 reads CASSQRTAANTEVFF.

As concerns this clone: Genes here carry mouse names. Read data end 1 residue before the CDR3 end; the end is taken from the germline J gene. The V gene is TRBV29, the J gene TRBJ1-1; D is ambiguous. CDR3 length: 14 amino acids. V lost 3 bases to trimming and J lost 0 bases, with 8 bases between them. Germline CDR1 MSHET, CDR2 SYDVDS. The covered CDR3 bases are TGTGCTAGCAGTTTTGGGTTTGCAAACACAGAAGTCTTC. It specifies CASSFGFANTEVF. The CDR3 as a whole reads CASSFGFANTEVFF. The full variable domain, rest sourced from reference TRBV29 and TRBJ1-1, is DMKVTQMPRYLIKRMGENVLLECGQDMSHETMYWYRQDPGLGLQLIYISYDVDSNSEGDIPKGYRVSRKKREHFSLILDSAKTNQTSVYFCASSFGFANTEVFFGKGTRLTVV.

A word on this clone: Each gene name is a mouse one. The CDR3 end lies 1 residue beyond the end of the read and is filled in from the germline J gene. The gene calls are TRBV29 and TRBJ2-2; 7 positions match TRBD1. CDR3 size: 15 residues. The J segment lost 0 bases and the V segment lost 7 bases, leaving 5 bases of the junction unmatched. The germline V gene encodes CDR1 MSHET and CDR2 SYDVDS. The CDR3 reads CASTPGQSNTGQLYF. Incomplete CDR3 DNA: TGTGCTAGCACCCCGGGACAGTCAAACACCGGGCAGCTCTAC.

The table lists this clone with a few counts. These gene names are mouse names. The read halts 1 residue ahead of the CDR3 end, with the missing end drawn from the germline J gene. V usage is TRBV29 and J usage is TRBJ1-4; maybe TRBD1 (6 bases). CDR3 size: 14 residues. V was clipped by 2 bases and J by 4 bases, with 8 bases between them. From germline, CDR1 is MSHET and CDR2 SYDVDS. The CDR3 here is CASSLLRGNERLFF. The CDR3 bases that were read are TGTGCTAGCAGTTTACTCAGGGGCAACGAAAGATTATTT.

A remark on this clone: Genes and germline are mouse. Read coverage stops 1 residue before the CDR3 terminus; the germline J gene supplies the remainder. This chain joins TRBV14 and TRBJ1-6, with D perhaps matching TRBD1 (5 bases). TRBJ1-6 is assigned to the ORF class and has an uncertain function. Germline values: CDR1 SGHDT, CDR2 FRDEAV. The CDR3 is 14 amino acids. V was trimmed by 7 bases and J by 0 bases, leaving 8 bases between them. The CDR3 sequence is CASPTDSYNSPLYF. CDR3 DNA, as far as it was read: TGTGCCAGCCCGACAGATTCCTATAATTCGCCCCTCTAC.

As concerns this clone: Gene names are the mouse ones. The CDR3: CASGDGGLGDYEQYF. The sequenced part of the CDR3 DNA is TGTGCCAGCGGTGATGGGGGACTGGGGGATTATGAACAGTAC. This sequence joins TRBV13-2 and TRBJ2-7; 11 positions match TRBD2. Read data end 1 residue before the CDR3 end; the end is taken from the germline J gene. V was clipped by 0 bases and J by 4 bases; unmatched bases: 3. The CDR3 consists of 15 residues. The germline gives CDR1 NNHNN, CDR2 SYGAGS (reference sequence).

For this clone: The gene names given are mouse names. The read comes to an end 1 residue before the CDR3 does, leaving the germline J gene to fill in the end. The chain combines TRBV13-2 with TRBJ1-2; the D is unclear. Germline lookup yields CDR1 NNHNN and CDR2 SYGAGS (reference sequence). This CDR3 is built from 13 residues. The germline V and J ends were trimmed by 0 bases and 0 bases, with 3 bases remaining between them. CDR3 in amino acids: CASGDDANSDYTF. The covered CDR3 bases are TGTGCCAGCGGTGATGACGCAAACTCCGACTACACC.

This clone came up once. The germline and genes are mouse ones. The read gets to within 1 residue of the CDR3 end, and the germline J gene fills in the rest. The chain employs TRBV19 and TRBJ2-1; 10 nucleotides match TRBD2. Unmatched junction bases numbered 1, after V lost 0 bases and J lost 4 bases. CDR1 and CDR2 (germline): FNHDT, SITEND (reference sequence). The CDR3 contains 15 residues. Incomplete CDR3 DNA: TGTGCCAGCAGTATAGGGACTGGGGGATATGCTGAGCAGTTC. Its translation is CASSIGTGGYAEQF. In full, the CDR3 is CASSIGTGGYAEQFF.

Concerning this clone itself: Mouse germline and gene names are used. The CDR3 end is not reached by the read, which stops 1 residue before it; the germline J gene fills it in. Distinct nucleotide sequences in the sample also encode this CDR3. The genes are TRBV5 and TRBJ2-1; 7 bases map to TRBD1. This CDR3 has 15 residues. Trimming took 5 bases from V and 2 from J; bases not matched to a gene: 6. The germline V gene has CDR1 LGHNA and CDR2 YNLKQL (reference sequence). Incomplete CDR3 DNA: TGTGCCAGCAGCAAACAGGGGAGGGACTATGCTGAGCAGTTC. Protein: CASSKQGRDYAEQF. The whole CDR3 protein reads CASSKQGRDYAEQFF.

Comments on this clone: Gene names and germline refer to mouse. The sequenced part of the CDR3 DNA is TGTGCCTGGAGTCGGGACTGGGGTCAAGACACCCAGTAC. Residues: CAWSRDWGQDTQY. The whole CDR3 reads CAWSRDWGQDTQYF. The gene calls are TRBV31 and TRBJ2-5, with 10 bases identical to TRBD2. The sequenced fragment ends 1 residue before the CDR3 boundary, so the rest is inferred from the germline J gene. Germline lookup yields CDR1 GKSSPN and CDR2 SITVG. J gave up 3 bases and V 1 base, and 1 base lay outside the gene matches. The CDR3 length is 14 residues.

Note on this clone: Germline and genes: mouse. The read stops 1 residue short of the end of the CDR3; the missing end is completed from the germline J gene. The chain is built from TRBV2 and TRBJ2-7; TRBD1 aligns across 9 bases. V trimming: 2 bases; J trimming: 7 bases; junction bases outside the gene matches: 0. The CDR3 is 12 amino acids. Germline lookup yields CDR1 LGHNA and CDR2 YSYQKL. The CDR3 spells CASSQTGGEQYF. The sequenced CDR3 bases are TGTGCCAGCAGCCAAACAGGGGGCGAACAGTAC.